This note documents a single T cell receptor beta chain sequence. Individual cDNA molecules received unique molecular identifiers. One entry per CDR3 protein results from TCRdb running MiXCR on the 5' RACE reads. This table has 90,000 to 120,000 distinct CDR3 sequences, 11% appearing once. These data originate in a study of early T cells in non-severe SARS-CoV-2 infection. Study summary: The chains were unpaired, and the sequenced material was bulk RNA from unsorted whole blood.

This CDR3 comprises 15 residues. V lost 3 bases, J lost 9 bases, and 18 bases lay in between. The origin of this receptor is an adult who was a healthcare worker with PCR-confirmed SARS-CoV-2 infection or an uninfected control (not recorded which). Sequenced sample: whole blood. V and J are TRBV12-3 or TRBV12-4 and TRBJ2-1; a possible D gene is TRBD2 (5 bases). The CDR3 loop is CASSFVGSRYSEQFF. CDR3 nucleotides: TGTGCCAGCAGTTTCGTGGGGAGTCGATATAGTGAGCAGTTCTTC.